Given below is one TCR beta chain in context. Its antigen is still unknown. Measured with immunoSEQ multiplex PCR; TCRdb has only the in-frame clones, and not every one. Here the sample spans about 100,000 clones, over 80% being singletons. These data originate in a study of graft-versus-host responses after intestinal transplantation. Study-level background: In this cohort, recipients had multivisceral, liver-intestinal, or isolated intestinal transplants. Every recipient had anti-thymocyte globulin induction and approximately 3 years of tacrolimus plus steroids. Study-level points and caveats: High graft-versus-host to host-versus-graft clonal ratios were found in allografts of patients who had graft-donor T cell macrochimerism. Peak circulating GvH clone levels were associated with early post-transplant HvG declines.

The sequence was collected from a human donor who was the organ donor for an intestinal transplant. The input for sequencing was unstimulated CD4+ T cells sorted from spleen or lymph node cells, taken before transplant.

The CDR3: CASSPPEGYGYTF. CDR3 in DNA: TGTGCCAGCTCACCACCGGAAGGTTATGGCTACACCTTC. The chain uses TRBV18 and TRBJ1-2, with unresolved D. Trimming took 0 bases from V and 5 from J, leaving 7 bases between them. From germline, CDR1 is KGHSH and CDR2 LQKENI. The CDR3 runs 13 residues.